This entry is about one T cell receptor beta chain. The repertoire was sequenced with immunoSEQ multiplex PCR; TCRdb's copy has only in-frame clones and lacks some. Of 150,000 to 200,000 clones in the sample, 90% were seen once. This entry is derived from a study of blood T cell repertoires in COVID-19. Study background: Samples came from the United States, Italy and Spain, spanning acute and convalescent COVID-19.

The CDR3 has 11 residues. With 6 bases removed from V and 3 bases from J, the gap between germline ends came to 6 bases. This chain uses TRBV12-3 or TRBV12-4 with TRBJ2-7; D ambiguous. Sequenced: peripheral blood. The source is a man in his fifties or sixties with acute or convalescent COVID-19. CDR3 bases: TGTGCCAGCAGACTTAGCTACGAGCAGTACTTC. It specifies CASRLSYEQYF.